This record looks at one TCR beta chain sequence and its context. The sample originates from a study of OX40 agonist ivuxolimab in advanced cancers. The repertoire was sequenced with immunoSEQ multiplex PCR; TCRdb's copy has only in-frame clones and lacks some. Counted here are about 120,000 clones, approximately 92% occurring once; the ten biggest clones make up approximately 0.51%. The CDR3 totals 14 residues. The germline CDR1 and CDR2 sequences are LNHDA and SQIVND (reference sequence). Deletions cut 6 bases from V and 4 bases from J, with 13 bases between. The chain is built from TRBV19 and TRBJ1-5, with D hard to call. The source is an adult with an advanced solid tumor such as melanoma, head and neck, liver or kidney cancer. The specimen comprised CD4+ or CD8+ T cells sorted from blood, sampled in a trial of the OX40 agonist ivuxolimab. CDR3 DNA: TGTGCCAGTAGCCCCTGGGGAGGGAATCAGCCCCAGCATTTT. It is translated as CASSPWGGNQPQHF.